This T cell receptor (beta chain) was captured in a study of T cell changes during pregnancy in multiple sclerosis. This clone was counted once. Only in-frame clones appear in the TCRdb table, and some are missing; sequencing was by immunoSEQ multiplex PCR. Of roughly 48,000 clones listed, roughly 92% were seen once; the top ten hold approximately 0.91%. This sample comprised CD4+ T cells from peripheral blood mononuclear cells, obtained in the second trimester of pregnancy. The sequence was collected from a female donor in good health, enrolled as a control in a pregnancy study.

The CDR3 is CASSEPSGSGETQYF. The CDR3 DNA sequence: TGTGCCAGCAGCGAGCCCTCGGGATCCGGGGAGACCCAGTACTTC. The chain carries TRBV9 and TRBJ2-5; D is perhaps TRBD2 (5 bases). The CDR3 sequence is 15 residues long. The germline gives CDR1 SGDLS, CDR2 YYNGEE. V dropped 3 bases and J dropped 5 bases, with 17 bases sitting between them.